A single sample is the source of the 9 T cell receptor beta chains below, sequenced in a study of cytomegalovirus exposure and HLA in healthy donors. Primers: 60 Vbeta forward and 13 Jbeta reverse. Sequencing was performed with immunoSEQ multiplex PCR; in TCRdb, only in-frame clones are kept and a portion is missing. The table lists more than 75,000 clones, roughly 86% of them singletons, with about 5.6% in the top ten. Sequences were obtained from PBMCs. These receptors were collected from a woman between 18 and 30 years old in good health and CMV-seropositive.

The V gene is TRBV2, the J gene TRBJ2-5; 12 bases fit TRBD2. Losses at the gene ends were 3 bases for V and 3 bases for J; bases not matched to a gene: 11. Per the germline V gene, CDR1 is SNHLY and CDR2 is FYNNEI. The CDR3 runs 18 residues. CDR3 nucleotides: TGTGCCAGCAGTGATGGTTGGATTGGACTAGCGGGAAAAGAGACCCAGTACTTC. It encodes CASSDGWIGLAGKETQYF.

The rearrangement links TRBV19 to TRBJ1-2; 7 nucleotides agree with TRBD1. This CDR3 contains 15 residues. The germline V gene encodes CDR1 LNHDA and CDR2 SQIVND (reference sequence). Trimming cost V 5 bases and J 2 bases; bases outside gene matches: 8. The CDR3 DNA reads as TGTGCCAGTAGTTTACGGACAGGTATCAACTATGGCTACACCTTC. As protein: CASSLRTGINYGYTF.

The chain employs TRBV6-5 and TRBJ2-5; 13 positions agree with TRBD2. Looked up from germline, CDR1 is MNHEY and CDR2 is SVGAGI. V trimming: 8 bases; J trimming: 5 bases; junction bases outside the gene matches: 8. There are 15 residues in the CDR3. DNA for the CDR3: TGTGCCAGCTGGGGACTAGCGGGGACCACGGAGACCCAGTACTTC. This codes for CASWGLAGTTETQYF.

The count of this clone is one. This chain connects TRBV6-6 to TRBJ1-1, with TRBD1 matching 10 bases. The J segment lost 3 bases and the V segment lost 7 bases, leaving 11 bases of the junction unmatched. CDR3 length equals 16 residues. Per germline, CDR1 MNHNY and CDR2 SVGAGI (reference sequence). The CDR3 DNA sequence: TGTGCCAGCACCCGAGGACAGGGGGGTAGAGACACTGAAGCTTTCTTT. It codes for CASTRGQGGRDTEAFF.

The chain employs TRBV27 and TRBJ2-5; 7 nucleotides align to TRBD1. This CDR3 comprises 14 residues. J was trimmed by 1 base and V by 6 bases; bases with no gene match: 5. CDR1 is MNHEY and CDR2 is SMNVEV in the germline V gene (reference sequence). CDR3 nucleotide sequence: TGTGCCAGCAGCCTGACAGGGACCCAAGAGACCCAGTACTTC. Translating it yields CASSLTGTQETQYF.

V gene TRBV5-4 combines with J gene TRBJ2-3, with TRBD1 as a possible D gene (6 bases). Trimming shortened V by 3 bases and J by 7 bases, and 9 bases separated the two germline ends. The CDR3 runs to 12 residues. CDR1 is SGHNT and CDR2 is YYREEE in the germline V gene (reference sequence). The chain's CDR3 is CASSSQGNTQYF. CDR3 nucleotide sequence: TGTGCCAGCAGCTCACAGGGAAATACGCAGTATTTT.

This clone was seen a single time. For the CDR3, the DNA is TGTGCCAGCAGCCAGAGGGGCGGGGGGTCATCCTACGAGCAGTACTTC. Translating it yields CASSQRGGGSSYEQYF. The chain is built from TRBV7-2 and TRBJ2-7; 8 bases agree with TRBD2. CDR1 SGHTA and CDR2 FQGNSA come from the germline V gene. The CDR3 has 16 amino acids. The V segment lost 5 bases and the J segment 1 base; nucleotides outside the gene matches: 10. The full variable domain, completed using reference TRBV7-2 and TRBJ2-7, is GAGVSQSPSNKVTEKGKDVELRCDPISGHTALYWYRQSLGQGLEFLIYFQGNSAPDKSGLPSDRFSAERTGGSVSTLTIQRTQQEDSAVYLCASSQRGGGSSYEQYFGPGTRLTVT.

The chain couples TRBV18 to TRBJ2-7, with D maybe TRBD1 (5 bases). Germline loops: CDR1 KGHSH, CDR2 LQKENI. Trimming pared 6 bases from V and 4 bases from J, leaving 19 bases between. The CDR3 sequence is 15 residues long. The DNA of the CDR3 is TGTGCCAGCTCCGTACAGGAGTACAGAAAATACGAGCAGTACTTC. Its translation is CASSVQEYRKYEQYF.

This chain joins TRBV4-2 and TRBJ2-7; 9 positions match TRBD2. The CDR3 is made up of 14 amino acids. J was trimmed by 4 bases and V by 4 bases; bases with no gene match: 5. The germline gives CDR1 LGHNA, CDR2 YNFKEQ. CDR3 in amino acids: CASSPGGRGYEQYF. In DNA form, the CDR3 reads TGTGCCAGCAGCCCCGGCGGGAGGGGGTACGAGCAGTACTTC.